This entry lists 20 T cell receptor beta chains sequenced from one sample in a study of T cells in Graves' hyperthyroidism and ophthalmopathy (dated by TCRdb to the late 2010s). Library prep was done by multiplex PCR. Data came from an Illumina HiSeq 2000. TCR beta CDR3 regions were amplified from RNA transcripts. A first-round RT-PCR of the TCR CDR3 used the HTBI primer set with the Qiagen OneStep RT-PCR kit. TCRdb cleaned the public reads at Q25 with fastp, built clones with MiXCR and kept in-frame beta chains. Rows are combined by CDR3 protein, so each entry shows the most common genes and DNA. This sample is represented by over 500,000 distinct CDR3 sequences; around 13% of them were singletons. The leading ten clones occupy around 13% of the sample. Material: blood. The source of these receptors is a woman aged 40 to 55 with Graves' hyperthyroidism.

Many counts were recorded for this clonotype. The chain recombines TRBV9 with TRBJ2-7; D may be TRBD1 or TRBD2 (5 bases each). The germline gives CDR1 SGDLS, CDR2 YYNGEE. Trimming stripped 0 bases from V and 6 bases from J, with 13 bases between. The CDR3 has 14 residues. The DNA for the CDR3 is TGTGCCAGCAGCGTAGGAGGCAGGGAGTCCGAGCAGTACTTC. Its protein is CASSVGGRESEQYF.

This clonotype has a single count. The V call is TRBV6-2 or TRBV6-3, the J call TRBJ2-3; 11 positions agree with TRBD2. After removal of 7 bases from V and 7 bases from J, the junction contained 4 bases not matched to a gene. The CDR3 spans 13 residues. Per germline, CDR1 MNHEY and CDR2 SVGEGT. The CDR3 sequence is CASTTSGIYTQYF. The CDR3 nucleotides read TGTGCCAGCACGACTAGCGGGATATATACGCAGTATTTT.

This clonotype was counted between two and nine times. Since a much larger clone is just one base distant, this may be a read error. The rearrangement links TRBV7-9 to TRBJ2-1; tentatively, D is TRBD1 (6 bases). Germline CDR1 SEHNR, CDR2 FQNEAQ (reference sequence). This CDR3 has 15 amino acids. The CDR3 reads CAGSVGTTATNEQFF. The CDR3 DNA reads as TGTGCCGGCAGCGTAGGGACAACGGCCACCAATGAGCAGTTCTTC.

This chain uses TRBV6-2 or TRBV6-3 with TRBJ1-2; D not certain. Per germline, CDR1 MNHEY and CDR2 SVGEGT. The CDR3 is made up of 16 amino acids. The V end was cut by 10 bases, the J end by 0 bases, with 21 bases between. The CDR3 here is CATRNTPEYANYGYTF. In nucleotides, the CDR3 is TGTGCCACCAGAAATACACCAGAGTATGCTAACTATGGCTACACCTTC.

The chain links TRBV3-1 to TRBJ1-1; D is undetermined. This CDR3 contains 11 residues. CDR1 and CDR2 (germline): LGHDT, YNNKEL (reference sequence). V lost 6 bases to trimming and J lost 6 bases, with 8 bases between them. This CDR3 is CASRTGSEAFF. The CDR3 bases are TGTGCCAGCAGAACTGGATCTGAAGCTTTCTTT.

V gene TRBV28 combines with J gene TRBJ1-1; D gene unclear. This CDR3 has 12 amino acids. Germline-derived CDR1 and CDR2 are MDHEN and SYDVKM. V lost 6 bases to trimming and J lost 7 bases, with 12 bases between them. Here the CDR3 reads CASRGPAGEAFF. CDR3 bases: TGTGCCAGCAGAGGCCCGGCGGGTGAAGCTTTCTTT. Filled out from reference TRBV28 and TRBJ1-1, the complete variable domain reads DVKVTQSSRYLVKRTGEKVFLECVQDMDHENMFWYRQDPGLGLRLIYFSYDVKMKEKGDIPEGYSVSREKKERFSLILESASTNQTSMYLCASRGPAGEAFFGQGTRLTVV.

This clonotype was found many times. The V call is TRBV5-8, the J call TRBJ2-1; D may correspond to TRBD1 or TRBD2 (5 bases each). CDR3 length: 20 residues. Germline lookup yields CDR1 SGHTS and CDR2 YDEGEE. V was shortened by 4 bases and J by 1 base, with 27 bases between the two germline ends. The chain's CDR3 is CASSLSLDYSEKGSYNEQFF. CDR3 coding DNA: TGTGCCAGCAGCCTATCACTAGATTACTCGGAAAAGGGGTCCTACAATGAGCAGTTCTTC.

The chain links TRBV24-1 to TRBJ2-3; 8 nucleotides agree with TRBD1. The CDR3 has 15 amino acids. The germline V gene encodes CDR1 KGHDR and CDR2 SFDVKD. The junction had 5 bases not matched to a gene; V was cut back by 5 bases and J by 2 bases. CDR3 amino acids: CATSGTGTDTDTQYF. In DNA form, the CDR3 reads TGTGCCACCAGTGGGACAGGGACTGACACAGATACGCAGTATTTT.

This clonotype was picked up a small number of times. The chain joins TRBV10-3 to TRBJ2-1; 11 positions match TRBD1. Trimming took 6 bases from V and 0 from J; bases not matched to a gene: 10. The CDR3 runs 18 residues. Germline CDR1 reads ENHRY; CDR2 reads SYGVKD. The CDR3 is CAIRGQGVGSASYNEQFF. In nucleotides, the CDR3 is TGTGCCATCAGGGGACAGGGGGTAGGTAGCGCCTCCTACAATGAGCAGTTCTTC.

This clonotype was seen ten or more times. The chain uses TRBV12-3 or TRBV12-4 and TRBJ2-3; D is undetermined. The CDR3 covers 15 residues. V gave up 1 base and J gave up 2 bases, with 10 bases separating them. The CDR3 region has the DNA TGTGCCAGCAGTTTAGTAGAACAACCCACAGATACGCAGTATTTT. It is translated as CASSLVEQPTDTQYF.

This rearrangement joins TRBV5-1 to TRBJ1-5; maybe TRBD1 (5 bases). V lost 4 bases, J lost 6 bases, and 20 bases lay in between. Germline CDR1 is SGHRS and CDR2 is YFSETQ. The CDR3 is made up of 16 amino acids. The CDR3 nucleotides read TGCGCCAGCAGCCCCCGGGGGGGGGGGTTTGGTCAGCCCCAGCATTTT. Translated, it gives CASSPRGGGFGQPQHF. Full variable domain (remainder filled in from reference TRBV5-1 and TRBJ1-5): KAGVTQTPRYLIKTRGQQVTLSCSPISGHRSVSWYQQTPGQGLQFLFEYFSETQRNKGNFPGRFSGRQFSNSRSEMNVSTLELGDSALYLCASSPRGGGFGQPQHFGDGTRLSIL.

Only a few counts were recorded for this clonotype. The rearrangement links TRBV12-5 to TRBJ2-5; 10 nucleotides match TRBD1. The ends lost 5 bases at V and 0 bases at J; junction bases unmatched: 9. The CDR3 spans 17 residues. In germline, CDR1 is LGHNT, CDR2 FRNRAP. CDR3 in amino acids: CASGTLRDRGYQETQYF. CDR3 nucleotides: TGTGCTAGTGGTACGCTCCGGGACAGGGGTTACCAAGAGACCCAGTACTTC.

In this sample, this clonotype turned up many times. The chain links TRBV5-1 to TRBJ2-7; D not certain. The CDR3 contains 14 residues. V was cut by 0 bases and J by 3 bases, with 10 bases left in between. CDR1 and CDR2 (germline): SGHRS, YFSETQ. Written as DNA, the CDR3 is TGCGCCAGCAGCTTGGATCGGACGAGCTACGAGCAGTACTTC. It encodes CASSLDRTSYEQYF.

The chain links TRBV2 to TRBJ2-3; D unresolved. The CDR3 has 11 residues. Trimming removed 8 bases at V and 1 base at J, with 4 bases between. Germline V CDR1 and CDR2: SNHLY, FYNNEI. DNA for the CDR3: TGTGCCAGCCAGGGCACAGATACGCAGTATTTT. Residues: CASQGTDTQYF.

The chain links TRBV7-9 to TRBJ1-1; D is unclear. The germline CDR1 and CDR2 sequences are SEHNR and FQNEAQ (reference sequence). The V gene lost 5 bases and the J gene lost 8 bases, with 15 bases spanning the gap. There are 13 residues in the CDR3. CDR3 in DNA: TGTGCCAGCAGCCGATATGACCTGGCCGAAGCTTTCTTT. As protein: CASSRYDLAEAFF.

As for this clonotype: It may be a read error: a sequence one base away is much more abundant. This chain uses TRBV11-2 with TRBJ2-7, with D uncertain. The CDR3 totals 13 residues. Germline assignment: CDR1 SGHAT and CDR2 FQNNGV. The CDR3 reads CASSFGRIYEKYF. CDR3 sequence (DNA): TGTGCCAGCAGCTTTGGCCGAATCTACGAGAAGTACTTC.

This clonotype showed up many times. This chain joins TRBV12-3 or TRBV12-4 and TRBJ2-7; no clear D. With 5 bases removed from V and 1 base from J, the gap between germline ends came to 9 bases. The CDR3 has 13 amino acids. CDR3 nucleotide sequence: TGTGCCAGCAGTAAGGGCCCTTCCTACGAGCAGTACTTC. This sequence encodes CASSKGPSYEQYF.

This clonotype was recorded many times. The chain recombines TRBV30 with TRBJ1-1, with a weak D call TRBD1 (6 bases). Germline values: CDR1 GTSNPN, CDR2 SVGIG (reference sequence). This CDR3 is 16 amino acids long. The V end lost 6 bases, the J end lost 1 base, and 21 bases lay between the germline ends. The CDR3 nucleotides read TGTGCCTGCCGAAAGGGGGAAATCCTAACGAACACTGAAGCTTTCTTT. Translation gives CACRKGEILTNTEAFF.

This clonotype came up many times. The chain uses TRBV19 and TRBJ1-1; possible D gene TRBD1, 5 bases. CDR3 length: 14 amino acids. CDR1 is LNHDA, CDR2 SQIVND, per germline (reference sequence). The germline V and J ends were trimmed by 7 bases and 1 base, with 13 bases remaining between them. DNA for the CDR3: TGTGCCAGTACCGGGACGCGGAAGAACACTGAAGCTTTCTTT. It is translated as CASTGTRKNTEAFF.

This clonotype has just a few counts. The chain joins TRBV6-1 to TRBJ2-2; D is perhaps TRBD2 (5 bases). CDR1 is MNHNS and CDR2 is SASEGT in the germline V gene. The V gene lost 6 bases and the J gene lost 9 bases, with 14 bases spanning the gap. The length of the CDR3 is 13 residues. For the CDR3, the DNA is TGTGCCAGCAGAGGAGGTGACGACCGGGAGCTGTTTTTT. As protein: CASRGGDDRELFF.